Detailed here is one T cell receptor (beta chain). Antigen unknown. Cells designated naive CD8 were CD45RO-negative and were positively selected for CCR7, with terminally differentiated effector memory CD45RA+ cells excluded. CDR1 is ENHRY, CDR2 SYGVKD, per germline. The CDR3 spans 11 residues. Trimming left V 1 base short and J 11 bases short, with 8 bases between. The data belong to a study of shared clonotypes between healthy human individuals. The run depth of the assay was deep. Data came from immunoSEQ multiplex PCR; TCRdb stores just in-frame clones and leaves some out. This sample has 1.5 million to 2.5 million clones; approximately 94% occur once, and the top ten carry roughly 1.2%. Whole-study results and caveats: In this cohort, only blood was sampled, and tissue repertoires likely differ.

The V and J genes are TRBV10-3 and TRBJ1-2, with D possibly being TRBD1 (5 bases). The sample consisted of naive CD8+ T cells sorted from blood. The receptor comes from a man between 18 and 35 years old in good health. Written as DNA, the CDR3 is TGTGCCATCAGTGAGTTTGGGACGTACACCTTC. Translation gives CAISEFGTYTF.